This entry features one T cell receptor beta chain sequence. The target antigen is unknown. This CDR3 contains 17 residues. The V segment lost 1 base and the J segment 4 bases; nucleotides outside the gene matches: 10. In germline, CDR1 is KGHSH, CDR2 LQKENI. The data were taken from a study of cytomegalovirus exposure and HLA in healthy donors. Study overall: The study placed approximately 80% of its 350 to 450 genotyped donors in the Caucasian-associated ancestry cluster. Overall study results and limits: CMV serostatus was the sole immune exposure data available.

The PCR had 60 Vbeta and 13 Jbeta primers. Assay used: immunoSEQ multiplex PCR; TCRdb lists only in-frame clones, some missing. The data hold roughly 70,000 clones, with around 76% observed a single time. The TCR was taken from a man aged 45-60 years in good health and CMV-seronegative. The V gene is TRBV18, the J gene TRBJ2-7, with TRBD2 matching 10 bases. Sequencing used PBMCs. The CDR3 bases are TGTGCCAGCTCACCACTCGGGGTAGCGGGAGGCAGATACGAGCAGTACTTC. It specifies CASSPLGVAGGRYEQYF.